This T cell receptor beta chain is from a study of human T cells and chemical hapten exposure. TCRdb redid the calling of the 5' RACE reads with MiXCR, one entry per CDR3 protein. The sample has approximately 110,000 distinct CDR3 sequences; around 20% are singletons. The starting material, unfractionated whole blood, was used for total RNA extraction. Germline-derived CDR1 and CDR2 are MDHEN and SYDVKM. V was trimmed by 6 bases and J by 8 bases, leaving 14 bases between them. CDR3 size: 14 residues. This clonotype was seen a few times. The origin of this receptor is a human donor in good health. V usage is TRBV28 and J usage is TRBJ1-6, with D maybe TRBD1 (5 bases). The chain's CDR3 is CASRVGGGDSPLHF. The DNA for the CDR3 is TGTGCCAGCAGAGTAGGTGGGGGGGATTCACCCCTCCACTTT.